This section outlines one TCR beta chain sequence together with its context. The data stem from a study of blood T cell repertoires in COVID-19. Per the authors' pipeline: Cell counts per sample came from amplifying reference gene primers. TCRdb's table, derived via immunoSEQ multiplex PCR, lists solely in-frame clones and lacks some. From that table come the V and J calls and clone size; the DNA was used to work out D and trimming. This sample has 150,000 to 200,000 clones, with over 75% found just once. Sequencing used peripheral blood. This clonotype originated in a human donor with active or convalescent COVID-19. The donor label of this sample is uncertain.

CDR3 coding DNA: TGTGCCAGTAGTATCAGGGGGCGGCACCTCGAGCAGTACTTC. It is translated as CASSIRGRHLEQYF. This sequence joins TRBV19 and TRBJ2-7; 8 bases match TRBD1. Per germline, CDR1 LNHDA and CDR2 SQIVND (reference sequence). J lost 6 bases, V lost 3 bases, and 7 bases had no gene match. This CDR3 contains 14 residues.